The 8 T cell receptor beta chains below come from one sample, sequenced in a study of radiotherapy plus CTLA-4 blockade in lung cancer. Profiled with immunoSEQ multiplex PCR; TCRdb holds only in-frame clones, not every one. This sample has 55,000 to 80,000 clones; around 87% occur once, and the top ten carry over 35%. Source: peripheral blood, taken from a patient treated with radiotherapy plus ipilimumab. These TCRs come from a human donor with non-small cell lung cancer that progressed on radiotherapy plus ipilimumab.

This clone was picked up a small number of times. The chain links TRBV9 to TRBJ1-3; 8 positions agree with TRBD1. Per the germline V gene, CDR1 is SGDLS and CDR2 is YYNGEE. This CDR3 is built from 17 residues. Losses at the gene ends were 4 bases for V and 2 bases for J; bases not matched to a gene: 11. CDR3 in DNA: TGTGCCAGCAGCCCGCGGACAGGGTCTAATACTGGAAACACCATATATTTT. Translation gives CASSPRTGSNTGNTIYF.

The sample holds one count of this clone. The CDR3 DNA sequence: TGCGCCAGCAGCTTGGGGGGTGCCCTCGAGCAGTACGTC. Residues: CASSLGGALEQYV. The chain has TRBV5-1 and TRBJ2-7, with no clear D. Between the trimmed V and J ends, which lost 0 bases and 6 bases, there was a span of 10 bases. The germline V gene encodes CDR1 SGHRS and CDR2 YFSETQ. This CDR3 region has 13 residues.

The gene calls are TRBV15 and TRBJ2-3; a possible D gene is TRBD2 (6 bases). Trimming removed 0 bases at V and 6 bases at J, with 13 bases between. The CDR3 covers 15 residues. Germline V gene sequence: CDR1 LNHNV, CDR2 YYDKDF (reference sequence). CDR3 loop: CATSRDLSGVDTQYF. The CDR3 bases are TGTGCCACCAGCAGAGATCTCTCGGGGGTGGATACGCAGTATTTT.

The gene calls are TRBV28 and TRBJ2-7; TRBD1 matches at 9 bases. This CDR3 has 15 residues. Germline loops: CDR1 MDHEN, CDR2 SYDVKM. Losses at the gene ends were 8 bases for V and 7 bases for J; bases not matched to a gene: 15. This CDR3 is CASYSYGTGSYEQYF. CDR3 nucleotide sequence: TGTGCCAGCTACTCGTACGGGACAGGGTCGTATGAGCAGTACTTC.

This clone came up once. The rearrangement links TRBV5-1 to TRBJ2-3, with 14 bases lining up with TRBD2. Germline CDR1 and CDR2: SGHRS and YFSETQ. Losses at the gene ends were 4 bases for V and 0 bases for J; bases not matched to a gene: 10. CDR3 length: 19 amino acids. The CDR3: CASSMTSGRAGASTDTQYF. In DNA, the CDR3 is TGCGCCAGCAGCATGACTAGCGGGAGGGCCGGCGCTAGCACAGATACGCAGTATTTT.

The chain employs TRBV5-6 and TRBJ1-5, with 8 bases fitting TRBD1. Germline trimming cut 1 base from V and 1 base from J; bases unmatched to any gene: 7. The CDR3 length is 17 residues. Germline V gene lookup returns CDR1 SGHDT and CDR2 YYEEEE. The CDR3, as DNA: TGTGCCAGCAGCTTGTCCGCCGGGACAGGCAGCAATCAGCCCCAGCATTTT. Translation gives CASSLSAGTGSNQPQHF.

The genes are TRBV6-1 and TRBJ1-2; tentatively, D is TRBD1 (6 bases). This CDR3 is 14 amino acids long. Per germline, CDR1 MNHNS and CDR2 SASEGT. V gave up 6 bases and J gave up 3 bases, with 14 bases separating them. The CDR3 sequence is CASSYGGRDYGYTF. The CDR3 nucleotides are TGTGCCAGCAGCTACGGGGGGCGCGACTATGGCTACACCTTC.

The chain uses TRBV6-5 and TRBJ2-3; 9 bases are shared with TRBD1. The CDR3 is 16 amino acids. The V and J ends lost 4 bases and 0 bases, in that order; junction bases with no gene match: 5. Germline CDR1 is MNHEY and CDR2 is SVGAGI. The CDR3 DNA reads TGTGCCAGCAGTTCCCAAGGGACAGGGAGCACAGATACGCAGTATTTT. This translates into CASSSQGTGSTDTQYF.